This TCR beta chain was recorded in a study of blood T cell repertoires in COVID-19. Study-wide background: Material from acute and convalescent COVID-19 was sourced from the United States, Italy and Spain. In each case, the material was cDNA or gDNA derived from T cells, B-cell-depleted T cells, or PBMCs.

Trimming took off 9 bases at V and 1 base at J, with 14 bases between the two ends. This CDR3 has 14 amino acids. The germline CDR1 and CDR2 sequences are LNHDA and SQIVND (reference sequence). Per the authors' pipeline: Amplifying reference gene primers gave estimates of nucleated cell counts. The repertoire was sequenced with immunoSEQ multiplex PCR; TCRdb's copy has only in-frame clones and lacks some. V and J calls and clone size are given by that table; D and trimming were obtained from the DNA. The sample carries about 74,000 clones, almost 90% recorded once. The sequencing input was peripheral blood. The sequence was collected from an elderly woman with active or convalescent COVID-19. V and J are TRBV19 and TRBJ2-3; tentative D call: TRBD1 (6 bases). In DNA, the CDR3 is TGTGCCAGGAACGACAGGACTCGCACAGATACGCAGTATTTT. Its translation is CARNDRTRTDTQYF. Full variable domain (missing parts from reference TRBV19 and TRBJ2-3): DGGITQSPKYLFRKEGQNVTLSCEQNLNHDAMYWYRQDPGQGLRLIYYSQIVNDFQKGDIAEGYSVSREKKESFPLTVTSAQKNPTAFYLCARNDRTRTDTQYFGPGTRLTVL.